This T cell receptor beta chain came from a study of T cell responses to AZD1222 COVID-19 vaccine. Study-level points and caveats: There were vaccine-associated CD4 TCRs across spike, dominant at 160-218 and 743-854. In a largely white British group with more females than males, clonal diversity was possibly underestimated.

TCRdb's copy holds only in-frame clones and misses some; the assay was immunoSEQ multiplex PCR. Of 100,000 or so clones in the sample, nearly 90% were seen once. A remark on this clone: Antigen: not known.

The sequences come from peripheral blood, collected on day 0 of AZD1222 vaccination. The sequence derives from an adult in good health.

Here the CDR3 DNA reads TGTGCCAGCAGCTTGACGGGGTTGGAGACCCAGTACTTC. It is translated as CASSLTGLETQYF. This rearrangement joins TRBV7-3 to TRBJ2-5; D perhaps matches TRBD2 (5 bases). The CDR3 runs to 13 residues. Trimming pared 3 bases from V and 5 bases from J, leaving 10 bases between. Germline-derived CDR1 and CDR2 are SGHTA and FQGTGA.